Listed here are 5 T cell receptor beta chains from one sample, sequenced in a study of shared clonotypes between healthy human individuals. Only in-frame clones appear in the TCRdb table, and some are missing; sequencing was by immunoSEQ multiplex PCR. The profile covers 70,000 to 95,000 clones, with 62% appearing a single time and roughly 49% taken by the ten largest. The sample taken for sequencing was memory CD8+ T cells sorted from blood. Subset defined: CD45RO+ cells pooled with CCR7-negative TemRA cells. The receptors here all came from a man aged 30 to 45 in good health.

Here the CDR3 reads CASERTGEQYF. The CDR3 region has the DNA TGTGCCAGCGAAAGGACGGGCGAGCAGTACTTC. The gene calls are TRBV7-8 and TRBJ2-7; D not certain. Germline CDR1 SGHVS, CDR2 FQNEAQ. The CDR3 extends over 11 amino acids. V was clipped by 8 bases and J by 6 bases, with 11 bases between them. Full variable domain (rest looked up from reference TRBV7-8 and TRBJ2-7): GAGVSQSPRYKVAKRGQDVALRCDPISGHVSLFWYQQALGQGPEFLTYFQNEAQLDKSGLPSDRFFAERPEGSVSTLKIQRTQQEDSAVYLCASERTGEQYFGPGTRLTVT.

The chain links TRBV6-1 to TRBJ2-2; 10 bases are shared with TRBD1. Germline CDR1 MNHNS, CDR2 SASEGT. Trimming removed 5 bases from V and 3 bases from J; junction bases left unmatched: 3. The CDR3 sequence is 15 residues long. CDR3 nucleotide sequence: TGTGCCAGCAGTCCGACAGGGGGCGACACCGGGGAGCTGTTTTTT. Amino acids: CASSPTGGDTGELFF.

This clone is a singleton in its sample. The V call is TRBV7-9, the J call TRBJ1-2, with D possibly matching TRBD1 (5 bases). V was pared by 1 base and J by 12 bases, with 12 bases between. This CDR3 has 12 amino acids. Germline loops: CDR1 SEHNR, CDR2 FQNEAQ (reference sequence). CDR3 loop: CASSLVLSGHTF. As DNA, the CDR3 is TGTGCCAGCAGCTTAGTTCTCTCGGGACACACCTTC.

The rearrangement uses TRBV9 and TRBJ2-7; the D gene is possibly TRBD1 (5 bases). With 0 bases removed from V and 5 bases from J, the gap between germline ends came to 9 bases. The CDR3 loop spans 13 amino acids. Germline V gives CDR1 SGDLS, CDR2 YYNGEE. The CDR3, as DNA: TGTGCCAGCAGCGTAGATAGCAGGGACGAGCAGTACTTC. The encoded protein is CASSVDSRDEQYF.

This clone was counted only a few times. The chain combines TRBV7-9 with TRBJ2-3; D not resolved. Between the trimmed V and J ends, which lost 5 bases and 6 bases, there was a span of 9 bases. Germline loops: CDR1 SEHNR, CDR2 FQNEAQ (reference sequence). This CDR3 is 12 amino acids long. Written as DNA, the CDR3 is TGTGCCAGCAGCCCATTCTCGGATACGCAGTATTTT. It translates to CASSPFSDTQYF.